This entry features one T cell receptor beta chain sequence. The sample is drawn from a study of blood T cell repertoires in COVID-19. The overall study: Researchers got acute and convalescent COVID-19 samples from the United States, Italy and Spain. Sample material is recorded as cDNA or gDNA derived from T cells, B-cell-depleted T cells, or PBMCs.

Profiled with immunoSEQ multiplex PCR; TCRdb holds only in-frame clones, not every one. Among about 50,000 clones listed, roughly 90% were seen once. This CDR3 has 13 residues. Germline V lookup: CDR1 ENHRY, CDR2 SYGVKD. Losses at the gene ends were 11 bases for V and 2 bases for J; bases not matched to a gene: 7. This receptor was obtained from a human donor in a cohort sampled during active COVID-19. Specimen: peripheral blood. The rearrangement links TRBV10-3 to TRBJ2-3, with 7 nucleotides matching TRBD2. CDR3 nucleotide sequence: TGTGCCTTACGGGGGGTGGACACAGATACGCAGTATTTT. This sequence encodes CALRGVDTDTQYF.